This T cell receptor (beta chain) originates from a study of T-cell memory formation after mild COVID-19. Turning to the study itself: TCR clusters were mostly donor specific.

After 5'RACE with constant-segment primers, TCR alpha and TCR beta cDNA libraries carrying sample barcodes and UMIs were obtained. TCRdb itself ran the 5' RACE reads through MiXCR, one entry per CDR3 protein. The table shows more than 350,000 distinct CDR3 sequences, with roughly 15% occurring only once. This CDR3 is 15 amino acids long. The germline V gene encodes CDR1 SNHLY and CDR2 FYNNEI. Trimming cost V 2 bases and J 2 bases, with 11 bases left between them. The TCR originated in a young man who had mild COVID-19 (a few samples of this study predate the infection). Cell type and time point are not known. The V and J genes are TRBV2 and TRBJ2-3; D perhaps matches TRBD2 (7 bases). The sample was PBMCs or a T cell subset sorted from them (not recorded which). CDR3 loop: CASSEQGTITDTQYF. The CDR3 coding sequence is TGTGCCAGCAGTGAACAGGGGACTATCACAGATACGCAGTATTTT.